This T cell receptor beta chain was identified during a study of control samples from healthy donors and cancer patients. Repertoires were generated with immunoSEQ multiplex PCR, while TCRdb's copy carries only in-frame clones and drops some. Of some 150,000 clones in the sample, approximately 92% were seen once. CDR1 and CDR2 from the germline V gene are MDHEN and SYDVKM. V lost 4 bases and J lost 0, with 19 bases in between. There are 17 residues in the CDR3. This TCR came from a man aged 25 to 40 in good health. The specimen sequenced was blood. The V call is TRBV28, the J call TRBJ2-7; tentative D call: TRBD1 (5 bases). CDR3: CASSSTVSGIRSYEQYF. The CDR3 DNA reads TGTGCCAGCAGTTCCACCGTATCAGGGATACGCTCCTACGAGCAGTACTTC.